This T cell receptor beta chain was captured in a study of Ad26.COV2.S vaccination and SARS-CoV-2 variants. The study, taken as a whole, reports: Assessments of TCR breadth and depth may have underestimated the total T cell responses.

To note about this clone: The antigen remains undetermined.

Treatment here: around 19 received Ad26.COV2.S at low or high dose, single or two shots; about 5 received placebo; per-sample allocation not given. Vaccine and placebo recipients were sampled on day 63 after the first injection. In the vaccine, an Ad26 vector expressed the SARS-CoV-2 spike of the Wuhan strain. Assay: immunoSEQ multiplex PCR; the TCRdb copy retains only in-frame clones and omits some. The sample comprises a few hundred thousand clones, approximately 89% of which are singletons, and 1.5% to 2% rests with the top ten. Trimming took off 7 bases at V and 4 bases at J, with 20 bases between the two ends. The CDR3 covers 15 residues. Germline CDR1 MNHEY, CDR2 SVGAGI.

The chain joins TRBV6-5 to TRBJ2-7, with D possibly TRBD1 on 6 matching bases. The origin of this receptor is a person between 18 and 59 years old who received the Ad26.COV2.S COVID-19 vaccine or a placebo. The source material was peripheral blood, sampled in a trial of Ad26.COV2.S vaccine versus placebo. CDR3 region: CASTRTDSASYEQYF. The CDR3 region has the DNA TGTGCCAGCACCCGAACGGACAGTGCCTCGTACGAGCAGTACTTC.